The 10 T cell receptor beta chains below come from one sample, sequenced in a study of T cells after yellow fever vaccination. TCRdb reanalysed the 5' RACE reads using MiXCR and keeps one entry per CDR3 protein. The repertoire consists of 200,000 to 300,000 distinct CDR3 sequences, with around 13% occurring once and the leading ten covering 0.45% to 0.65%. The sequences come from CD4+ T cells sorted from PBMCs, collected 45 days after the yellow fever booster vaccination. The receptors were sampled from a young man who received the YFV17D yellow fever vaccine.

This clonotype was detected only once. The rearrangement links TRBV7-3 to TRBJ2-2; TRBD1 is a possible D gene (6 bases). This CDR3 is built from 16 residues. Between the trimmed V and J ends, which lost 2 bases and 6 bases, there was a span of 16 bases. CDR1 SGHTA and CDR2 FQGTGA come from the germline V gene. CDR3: CASSLVAGVGSGELFF. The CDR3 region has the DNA TGTGCCAGCAGCTTAGTCGCAGGGGTAGGCTCCGGGGAGCTGTTTTTT. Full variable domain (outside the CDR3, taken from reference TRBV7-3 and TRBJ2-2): GAGVSQTPSNKVTEKGKYVELRCDPISGHTALYWYRQSLGQGPEFLIYFQGTGAADDSGLPNDRFFAVRPEGSVSTLKIQRTERGDSAVYLCASSLVAGVGSGELFFGEGSRLTVL.

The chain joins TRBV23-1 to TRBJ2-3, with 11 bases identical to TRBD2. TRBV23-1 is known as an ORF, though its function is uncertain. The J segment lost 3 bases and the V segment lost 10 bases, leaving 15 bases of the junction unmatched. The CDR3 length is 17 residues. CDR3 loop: CAIPGGAGTSGTDTQYF. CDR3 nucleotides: TGCGCCATCCCTGGGGGCGCCGGGACTAGCGGAACAGATACGCAGTATTTT.

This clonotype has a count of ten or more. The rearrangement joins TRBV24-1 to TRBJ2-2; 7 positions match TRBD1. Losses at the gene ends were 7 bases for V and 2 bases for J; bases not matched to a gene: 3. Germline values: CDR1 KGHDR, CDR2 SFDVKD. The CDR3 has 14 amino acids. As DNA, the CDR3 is TGTGCCACCAGAGAGGGGGCAAACACCGGGGAGCTGTTTTTT. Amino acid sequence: CATREGANTGELFF.

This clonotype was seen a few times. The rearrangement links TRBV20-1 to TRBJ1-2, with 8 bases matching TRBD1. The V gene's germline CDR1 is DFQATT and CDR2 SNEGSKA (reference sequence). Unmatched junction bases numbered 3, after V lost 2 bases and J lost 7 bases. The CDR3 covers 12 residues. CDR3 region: CSARQGAFGYTF. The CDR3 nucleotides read TGCAGTGCTAGACAGGGGGCCTTTGGCTACACCTTC.

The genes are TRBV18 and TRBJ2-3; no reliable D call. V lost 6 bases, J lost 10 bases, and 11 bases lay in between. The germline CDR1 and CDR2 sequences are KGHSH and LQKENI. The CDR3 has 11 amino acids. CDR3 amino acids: CASSQEKAQYF. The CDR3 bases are TGTGCCAGCTCTCAAGAGAAGGCGCAGTATTTT.

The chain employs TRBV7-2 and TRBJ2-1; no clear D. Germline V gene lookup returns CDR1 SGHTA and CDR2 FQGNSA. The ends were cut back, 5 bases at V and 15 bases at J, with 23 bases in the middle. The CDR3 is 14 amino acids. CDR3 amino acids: CASSLGGSFGRGFF. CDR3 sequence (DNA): TGTGCCAGCAGCCTTGGTGGGTCTTTCGGTCGTGGGTTCTTC.

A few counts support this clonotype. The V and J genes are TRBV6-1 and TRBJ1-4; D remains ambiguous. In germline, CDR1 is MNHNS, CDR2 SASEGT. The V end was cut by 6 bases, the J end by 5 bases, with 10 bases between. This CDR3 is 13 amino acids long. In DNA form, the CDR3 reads TGTGCCAGCAGCCGAGAGAGAAATGAAAAACTGTTTTTT. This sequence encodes CASSRERNEKLFF.

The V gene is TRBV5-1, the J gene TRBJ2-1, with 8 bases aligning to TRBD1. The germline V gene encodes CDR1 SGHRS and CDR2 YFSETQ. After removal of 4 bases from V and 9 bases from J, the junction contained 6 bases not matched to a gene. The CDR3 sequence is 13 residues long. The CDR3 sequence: CASSKDRDTEQFF. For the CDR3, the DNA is TGCGCCAGCAGCAAGGACAGGGACACTGAGCAGTTCTTC.

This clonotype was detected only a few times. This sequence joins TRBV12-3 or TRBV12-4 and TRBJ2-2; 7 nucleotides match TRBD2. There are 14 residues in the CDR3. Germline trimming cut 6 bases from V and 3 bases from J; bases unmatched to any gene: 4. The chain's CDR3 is CASSGGTYTGELFF. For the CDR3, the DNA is TGTGCCAGCAGCGGGGGGACTTACACCGGGGAGCTGTTTTTT.

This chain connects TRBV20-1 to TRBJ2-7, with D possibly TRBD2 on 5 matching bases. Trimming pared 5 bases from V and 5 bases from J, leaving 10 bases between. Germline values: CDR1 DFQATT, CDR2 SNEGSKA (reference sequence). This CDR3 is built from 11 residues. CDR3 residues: CSAPRGNEQYF. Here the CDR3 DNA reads TGCAGTGCTCCTCGGGGAAACGAGCAGTACTTC.